These 21 T cell receptor beta chains came from one sample sequenced in a study of blood T cell repertoires in COVID-19. Assay: immunoSEQ multiplex PCR; the TCRdb copy retains only in-frame clones and omits some. The sample has about 170,000 clones; approximately 84% are singletons. The material sequenced was peripheral blood. Receptors originate from a human donor with acute or convalescent COVID-19. The donor label of this sample is uncertain.

CDR3 coding DNA: TGCGCCAGCAGCCCCGGACAGAGCTCCAATGAGCAGTTCTTC. It yields the protein CASSPGQSSNEQFF. The V gene is TRBV5-1, the J gene TRBJ2-1, with D perhaps matching TRBD1 (6 bases). This CDR3 region has 14 residues. The germline V gene has CDR1 SGHRS and CDR2 YFSETQ. V lost 4 bases, J lost 6 bases, and 14 bases lay in between. The full variable domain, its missing parts supplied by reference TRBV5-1 and TRBJ2-1, is KAGVTQTPRYLIKTRGQQVTLSCSPISGHRSVSWYQQTPGQGLQFLFEYFSETQRNKGNFPGRFSGRQFSNSRSEMNVSTLELGDSALYLCASSPGQSSNEQFFGPGTRLTVL.

This chain joins TRBV28 and TRBJ2-7; no clear D. CDR3 size: 13 residues. The germline V gene encodes CDR1 MDHEN and CDR2 SYDVKM. Trimming left V 2 bases short and J 5 bases short, with 10 bases between. The CDR3 DNA reads TGTGCCAGCAGTTTAGTAGTTGCCCACGAGCAGTACTTC. Amino acids: CASSLVVAHEQYF.

The chain links TRBV2 to TRBJ2-1; 7 bases are shared with TRBD1. V trimming: 4 bases; J trimming: 9 bases; junction bases outside the gene matches: 12. The CDR3 runs 15 residues. Germline loops: CDR1 SNHLY, CDR2 FYNNEI. The CDR3: CASSVLRGPQIEQFF. CDR3 sequence (DNA): TGTGCCAGCAGTGTTTTGAGGGGGCCCCAAATTGAGCAGTTCTTC.

The CDR3 DNA follows: TGTGCCAGCAGTATAACTAGCGGCACGCAGTATTTT. It codes for CASSITSGTQYF. This chain joins TRBV6-5 and TRBJ2-3, with TRBD2 identical over 8 bases. Germline CDR1 is MNHEY and CDR2 is SVGAGI. This CDR3 has 12 residues. With 5 bases clipped from V and 9 bases from J, the junction kept 4 bases outside the gene matches.

The genes are TRBV3-1 (or the pseudogene TRBV3-2) and TRBJ2-1; 9 bases align to TRBD2. CDR1 and CDR2 from the germline V gene are LGHDT and YNNKEL (reference sequence). Trimming at V came to 4 bases and at J to 6 bases, leaving 10 bases not matched to a gene. The CDR3 contains 16 residues. CDR3 nucleotide sequence: TGTGCCAGCAGCCTCCAGGTTAGCGGGGGCCTCAATGAGCAGTTCTTC. This translates into CASSLQVSGGLNEQFF.

This clone came up a few times. The chain recombines TRBV20-1 with TRBJ1-1, with TRBD1 matching 8 bases. V lost 3 bases and J lost 10; bases outside the gene matches: 16. The CDR3 consists of 15 residues. CDR1 is DFQATT and CDR2 is SNEGSKA in the germline V gene (reference sequence). Here the CDR3 DNA reads TGCAGTGCTAGTACCCCCCAGGGGGCGCTTTCTCCAGCTTTCTTT. As protein: CSASTPQGALSPAFF.

This clone showed up just once. The chain employs TRBV30 and TRBJ1-6; D perhaps matches TRBD1 (5 bases). From germline, CDR1 is GTSNPN and CDR2 SVGIG (reference sequence). The CDR3 consists of 12 residues. V was shortened by 4 bases and J by 11 bases, with 12 bases between the two germline ends. CDR3 loop: CAWKEGLAPLHF. The CDR3 DNA is TGTGCCTGGAAGGAGGGGTTAGCACCCCTCCACTTT.

This clone was found a few times. V and J are TRBV3-1 (or the pseudogene TRBV3-2) and TRBJ2-5, with 7 bases aligning to TRBD2. Germline V gene data show CDR1 as LGHDT and CDR2 as YNNKEL (reference sequence). The CDR3 is 15 residues long. Trimming removed 7 bases from V and 5 bases from J; junction bases left unmatched: 13. The CDR3 sequence: CASTIRERDGETQYF. The CDR3 DNA sequence: TGTGCCAGCACCATCCGGGAGCGGGACGGGGAGACCCAGTACTTC.

The chain recombines TRBV29-1 with TRBJ2-7; weak D call: TRBD1 (5 bases). The CDR3 runs 13 residues. Germline V gene lookup returns CDR1 SQVTM and CDR2 ANQGSEA. The ends were cut back, 5 bases at V and 0 bases at J, with 11 bases in the middle. The CDR3 region is CSVSRGISYEQYF. DNA of the CDR3: TGCAGCGTTAGTAGGGGAATCTCCTACGAGCAGTACTTC.

This clone was detected once. The J gene is TRBJ2-1, the V gene TRBV2; TRBD2 aligns across 11 bases. Unmatched junction bases numbered 3, after V lost 10 bases and J lost 7 bases. This CDR3 is 12 amino acids long. The V gene's germline CDR1 is SNHLY and CDR2 FYNNEI. CDR3 sequence (DNA): TGTGCCATTAGCGGGAGGGCGAATGAGCAGTTCTTC. Amino acid sequence: CAISGRANEQFF.

J is TRBJ1-1 and V is TRBV3-1 (or the pseudogene TRBV3-2); the D gene is possibly TRBD1 (6 bases). V shed 1 base and J shed 1 base, with 13 bases lying between them. The CDR3 spans 16 residues. Germline V gives CDR1 LGHDT, CDR2 YNNKEL (reference sequence). The CDR3 nucleotides read TGTGCCAGCAGCCAAGGAACCGGACAGAAGAACACTGAAGCTTTCTTT. As protein: CASSQGTGQKNTEAFF.

The chain joins TRBV9 to TRBJ2-1, with 7 bases that match TRBD2. This CDR3 contains 14 residues. V shed 1 base, J shed 4 bases, and the junction held 2 bases outside the gene matches. The V gene's germline CDR1 is SGDLS and CDR2 YYNGEE. The CDR3 is CASSVRGEYNEQFF. In DNA, the CDR3 is TGTGCCAGCAGCGTACGGGGGGAATACAATGAGCAGTTCTTC.

J is TRBJ1-1 and V is TRBV12-3 or TRBV12-4; 10 nucleotides align to TRBD1. This CDR3 is built from 12 residues. V gave up 5 bases and J gave up 11 bases; unmatched junction bases: 5. The CDR3 DNA reads as TGTGCCAGCAGTCCAGACAGGGGGCAGGCTTTCTTT. Translation gives CASSPDRGQAFF.

This chain links TRBV12-3 or TRBV12-4 with TRBJ2-5; no definite D call. The CDR3 is made up of 11 amino acids. V was pared by 5 bases and J by 3 bases, with 4 bases between. The CDR3 DNA is TGTGCCAGCAGTCGTGAAGAGACCCAGTACTTC. Translating gives CASSREETQYF.

This clone showed up just a few times. The sample carries other DNA sequences with the same CDR3. The chain uses TRBV28 and TRBJ2-3, with 12 bases lining up with TRBD2. From germline, CDR1 is MDHEN and CDR2 SYDVKM. Trimming cost V 6 bases and J 5 bases; bases outside gene matches: 3. There are 14 residues in the CDR3. The CDR3 DNA is TGTGCCAGCAGAAAGGGACTAGCGGGAGATACGCAGTATTTT. This translates into CASRKGLAGDTQYF.

This rearrangement joins TRBV2 to TRBJ1-1; tentative D call: TRBD1 (6 bases). Germline V lookup: CDR1 SNHLY, CDR2 FYNNEI. The CDR3 length is 15 residues. The V end was cut by 3 bases, the J end by 6 bases, with 17 bases between. The CDR3 nucleotides are TGTGCCAGCAGTGACCAGGACAGTGACCGAGCTGAAGCTTTCTTT. It is translated as CASSDQDSDRAEAFF.

The V call is TRBV5-1, the J call TRBJ1-3; no definite D call. From germline, CDR1 is SGHRS and CDR2 YFSETQ. Between the trimmed V and J ends, which lost 0 bases and 1 base, there was a span of 5 bases. The CDR3 consists of 14 residues. CDR3: CASSLELSGNTIYF. CDR3 DNA: TGCGCCAGCAGCTTGGAACTGTCTGGAAACACCATATATTTT.

This clone appeared a few times. The V and J genes are TRBV30 and TRBJ1-6; tentative D call: TRBD1 (5 bases). The V gene's germline CDR1 is GTSNPN and CDR2 SVGIG (reference sequence). Trimming shortened V by 4 bases and J by 6 bases, and 10 bases separated the two germline ends. This CDR3 comprises 13 residues. Here the CDR3 reads CAWTERGNSPLHF. The CDR3 region has the DNA TGTGCCTGGACAGAAAGGGGTAATTCACCCCTCCACTTT.

This sequence joins TRBV30 and TRBJ2-7; TRBD1 agrees at 7 bases. Germline CDR1 reads GTSNPN; CDR2 reads SVGIG (reference sequence). The CDR3 is made up of 15 amino acids. V dropped 5 bases and J dropped 3; count of bases not matched to a gene: 13. The CDR3 bases are TGTGCCTGGTTCATTTCCGGGACAGTCTTCTACGAGCAGTACTTC. As protein: CAWFISGTVFYEQYF.

The chain combines TRBV11-3 with TRBJ2-7, with a tentative D call TRBD2 (5 bases). Looked up from germline, CDR1 is SGHNT and CDR2 is YENEEA. CDR3 size: 15 residues. V lost 2 bases to trimming and J lost 2 bases, with 13 bases between them. CDR3 in DNA: TGTGCCAGCAGCTTAAGGCCCGGGGAGACCTACGAGCAGTACTTC. Translation gives CASSLRPGETYEQYF.

The CDR3 DNA reads as TGTGCCAGCAGCTTATCCGGGACTAGCTTCTTCGAATCCTACGAGCAGTACTTC. As protein: CASSLSGTSFFESYEQYF. V is TRBV7-9 and J is TRBJ2-7; 9 nucleotides line up with TRBD2. The germline gives CDR1 SEHNR, CDR2 FQNEAQ (reference sequence). With 2 bases clipped from V and 1 base from J, the junction kept 12 bases outside the gene matches. This CDR3 has 18 amino acids. Based on the CDR3 plus reference TRBV7-9 and TRBJ2-7, the full variable domain is DTGVSQNPRHKITKRGQNVTFRCDPISEHNRLYWYRQTLGQGPEFLTYFQNEAQLEKSRLLSDRFSAERPKGSFSTLEIQRTEQGDSAMYLCASSLSGTSFFESYEQYFGPGTRLTVT.